This TCR beta chain derives from a study of PD-L1 blockade in urothelial cancer (dated by TCRdb to 2015 to 2018). At the level of the whole study: Every patient began therapy in 2014 and was given atezolizumab 1,200 mg intravenously every 3 weeks. About 85% of the 29 patients were males with bladder-origin urothelial cancer, and about 65% of the roughly 30 reported a prior smoking history. Durable clinical benefit meant progression-free survival longer than 6 months, and TCR features were also tested against progression-free and overall survival. Pretreatment tumor samples and matched peripheral blood, collected serially before and after atezolizumab treatment, underwent TCR sequencing. Blood samples yielded a median of around 150,000 T cells and some 80,000 unique TCRs, with median clonality roughly 0.084. Blood samples were analyzed 3 weeks after the start of treatment (second dose) and 6 weeks after the start of treatment. The study was an exploratory multi-omic analysis of somatic, immune and clinical correlates of response to PD-L1 blockade with atezolizumab in urothelial cancer. Durable clinical benefit was achieved by nine patients but not by the remaining 20. An ECOG performance status of 0 or 1 was recorded for the patients, and 0 to 3 prior chemotherapy regimens had been received by the patients. Whole exome sequencing and RNA sequencing of pretreatment tumors were performed alongside TCR sequencing in the same patients. Around 29 patients had pretreatment blood TCR-seq, about 24 had at least one posttreatment blood collection, and about 24 had tumor TCR-seq. Here is what the overall study found, with its caveats: Because of the small sample size (n ≈ 29) and the many exploratory analyses performed, the results are intended to be regarded as hypothesis-generating. At 3 weeks after the start of treatment, tumor-associated TCR clones in peripheral blood had expanded more in patients with durable benefit (n ≈ 20, p = 0.022). A pretreatment peripheral blood TCR clonality below the median was linked to improved progression-free and overall survival.

Synthetic TCR analog templates were spiked into each PCR so that absolute template abundance could be estimated from read counts. TCRbeta CDR3 regions were amplified from genomic DNA with bias-controlled V and J gene primers using the immunoSEQ assay. Sequencing of rearranged TCRbeta segments was done at approximately 20X coverage. In the original analysis: Clustering was used to correct sequencing errors, and CDR3s were annotated against IMGT so that V, D and J genes could be assigned. Out-of-frame and stop-codon sequences were excluded, and only productive TCRbeta rearrangements were used in downstream analyses. Clonality was calculated as one minus the Shannon entropy normalized by the log of the number of unique productive sequences. Fisher's exact test with Benjamini-Hochberg correction, using a cutoff of adjusted p below 0.01, was how clones that differed between time points or between blood and tumor were identified. The immuneACCESS repertoire file appears here via TCRdb, limited to in-frame rearrangements. These files lack a portion of the clones; in checked studies, under half of the deficit traces to unresolved V genes, and the cause of the others is not known. V and J calls and clone size come straight from that table; D and trimming were deduced from the DNA. This sample comprises about 88,000 clones, 90% to 95% of them detected only once. The ten largest clones represent around 10% of the sample.

The cohort included roughly 29 patients with locally advanced or metastatic urothelial carcinoma who were treated at Memorial Sloan Kettering on a trial protocol. Peripheral blood mononuclear cells were collected pretreatment and during treatment, with between 1 and 8 total time points obtained per patient. The Qiagen DNeasy Blood extraction kit was used to purify genomic DNA from total PBMCs and from tumor samples. PBMCs were collected pretreatment and during treatment, and were isolated and stored as previously described. With regard to this clone: This receptor's antigen is unknown. No quality values exist for individual bases; no much larger clone is one base distant.

V has 1 base trimmed and J has 9 bases trimmed; junction bases matching no gene number 10. Based on the germline V gene, the CDR1 and CDR2 sequences are SGHVS and FNYEAQ. The CDR3, from cysteine to phenylalanine, totals 15 residues. Only CDR3 DNA is held: 45 bases, read in frame from base 1. Rearrangement joined TRBV7-6 to TRBJ2-5, and 8 junctional nucleotides match TRBD2. Sequenced material: PBMCs, taken around atezolizumab (anti-PD-L1) treatment. The clonotype comes from a man between 60 and 70 years old with urothelial cancer. The CDR3 protein: CASSLGTSLGSAQYF. The sequence in DNA is TGTGCCAGCAGCTTAGGGACTAGCTTGGGCTCCGCCCAGTACTTC.